Listed below are T cell receptor beta chains from one sample, sequenced in a study of patients and donors after allogeneic stem cell transplantation. TCRdb reanalysed the RT-PCR reads using MiXCR and keeps one entry per CDR3 protein. The table records hundreds of thousands of distinct CDR3 sequences, approximately 16% of them present only once. Specimen: blood, either unsorted or a sorted T cell fraction (not recorded which). Every receptor here comes from a human donor who was either an allogeneic HSCT recipient or a stem cell or donor lymphocyte infusion donor (not recorded which). It is not recorded whose cells these are; they may come from a transplant donor. The CDR3 runs from the conserved cysteine through the conserved F or W. A D gene is named only where the DNA matches it firmly. Clone size appears in some rows only: once, few, many, or a class for an expanded clone.

TRBJ1-4 | many | . | TRBV4-2 | CASSPVFGGKGEKLFF | TGTGCCAGCAGCCCCGTTTTCGGGGGAAAGGGTGAAAAACTGTTTTTT
TRBJ2-1 | few | TRBD2 | TRBV24-1 | CATSSGTRVVNEQFF | TGTGCCACCAGTTCAGGGACTAGGGTAGTCAATGAGCAGTTCTTC
TRBJ2-7 | . | TRBD2 | TRBV11-2 | CASSLAIGTSAREQYF | TGTGCCAGCAGCTTAGCTATCGGGACTAGCGCCCGGGAGCAGTACTTC
TRBJ1-5 | few | TRBD1 | TRBV6-1 | CASTLGQVPNQPQHF | TGTGCCAGCACCCTCGGACAGGTTCCGAATCAGCCCCAGCATTTT
TRBJ1-1 | many | TRBD1 | TRBV5-1 | CASSLEGQKRNTEAFF | TGCGCCAGCAGCTTGGAGGGACAGAAGCGGAACACTGAAGCTTTCTTT
TRBJ1-4 | . | . | TRBV4-3 | CASSLLNEKLFF | TGCGCCAGCAGCCTCCTTAATGAAAAACTGTTTTTT
TRBJ1-2 | . | TRBD1 | TRBV4-3 | CASSQDRVADGYTF | TGCGCCAGCAGCCAGGACAGGGTAGCAGATGGCTACACCTTC
TRBJ1-2 | . | . | TRBV2 | CASSSETRTYGYTF | TGTGCCAGCAGTTCCGAGACCCGGACCTATGGCTACACCTTC
TRBJ2-7 | . | . | TRBV9 | CASSKSYWDEQYF | TGTGCCAGCAGCAAGAGCTATTGGGACGAGCAGTACTTC
TRBJ2-1 | few | . | TRBV7-3 | CASRVDGAPSIRNEQFF | TGTGCCAGCAGGGTCGACGGTGCGCCCTCAATCCGCAATGAGCAGTTCTTC
TRBJ2-7 | . | . | TRBV30 | CAWSAGTGGHEQYF | TGTGCCTGGAGTGCCGGGACTGGGGGTCACGAGCAGTACTTC
TRBJ1-1 | . | . | TRBV7-9 | CASSLALTNTEAFF | TGTGCCAGCAGCTTAGCCCTTACGAACACTGAAGCTTTCTTT
TRBJ2-2 | few | . | TRBV5-1 | CASSLRQILANTGELFF | TGCGCCAGCAGCTTAAGACAGATCCTCGCGAACACCGGGGAGCTGTTTTTT
TRBJ1-3 | . | . | TRBV7-6 | CASSLNAGATGNTIYF | TGTGCCAGCAGCTTAAACGCAGGGGCGACTGGAAACACCATATATTTT
TRBJ2-7 | few | TRBD2 | TRBV7-2 | CASSRLAGGWSYEQYF | TGTGCCAGCAGCAGACTAGCGGGGGGGTGGTCCTACGAGCAGTACTTC
TRBJ1-6 | . | . | TRBV18 | CASSQGDYNSPLHF | TGTGCCAGCTCACAGGGGGACTATAATTCACCCCTCCACTTT
TRBJ2-3 | . | TRBD2 | TRBV11-2 | CASSAGTRGPTDTQYF | TGTGCCAGCAGCGCCGGGACTAGAGGCCCCACAGATACGCAGTATTTT
TRBJ1-3 | few | TRBD1 | TRBV20-1 | CSAEDRGVNTIYF | TGCAGTGCTGAGGACAGGGGGGTGAACACCATATATTTT
TRBJ2-5 | . | TRBD1 | TRBV20-1 | CSAGRGQETQYF | TGCAGTGCTGGCAGGGGGCAAGAGACCCAGTACTTC
TRBJ1-5 | . | TRBD1 | TRBV19 | CASRWTGRDQPQHF | TGTGCCAGTAGGTGGACAGGGAGGGATCAGCCCCAGCATTTT
TRBJ2-1 | few | . | TRBV27 | CASSGGTKDYNEQFF | TGTGCCAGCAGTGGGGGGACCAAAGATTACAATGAGCAGTTCTTC
TRBJ2-3 | . | TRBD2 | TRBV15 | CATSSLTSGGVIAQYF | TGTGCCACCAGCAGTTTGACTAGCGGGGGGGTAATCGCGCAGTATTTT
TRBJ2-3 | few | TRBD2 | TRBV12-3/TRBV12-4 | CASSLLGLAGASSTDTQYF | TGTGCCAGCAGCCTACTCGGACTAGCGGGGGCTTCTAGCACAGATACGCAGTATTTT
TRBJ2-7 | . | . | TRBV4-2 | CASSQAEGQQAYEQYF | TGTGCCAGCAGCCAAGCGGAGGGACAGCAAGCCTACGAGCAGTACTTC
TRBJ1-3 | . | . | TRBV12-3/TRBV12-4 | CASTRRGATGNTIYF | TGTGCCAGCACCCGAAGGGGGGCGACTGGAAACACCATATATTTT
TRBJ2-3 | many | . | TRBV5-1 | CASSLVRVTDTQYF | TGCGCCAGCAGCTTGGTTCGAGTCACAGATACGCAGTATTTT
TRBJ2-4 | many | TRBD2 | TRBV29-1 | CSVGTRGPLAKNIQYF | TGCAGCGTGGGGACTAGGGGACCATTAGCCAAAAACATTCAGTACTTC
TRBJ2-5 | . | TRBD2 | TRBV15 | CATSRGGSGGKETQYF | TGTGCCACCAGCAGAGGCGGTAGCGGGGGGAAAGAGACCCAGTACTTC
TRBJ2-1 | many | TRBD2 | TRBV20-1 | CSAQTSGISYNEQFF | TGCAGTGCCCAAACTAGCGGGATTTCCTACAATGAGCAGTTCTTC
TRBJ2-3 | . | . | TRBV20-1 | CSGLGPTPTDTQYF | TGCAGTGGCCTCGGGCCCACCCCCACAGATACGCAGTATTTT
TRBJ2-5 | . | . | TRBV12-3/TRBV12-4 | CASSLPAKRETQYF | TGTGCCAGCAGTCTTCCGGCGAAGCGAGAGACCCAGTACTTC
TRBJ1-4 | few | . | TRBV20-1 | CSARPSGTNNEKLFF | TGCAGTGCCAGACCTTCCGGGACAAATAATGAAAAACTGTTTTTT
TRBJ2-2 | . | . | TRBV27 | CASSLYFGSTGELFF | TGTGCCAGCAGTTTATATTTCGGAAGCACCGGGGAGCTGTTTTTT
TRBJ2-3 | few | TRBD2 | TRBV5-6 | CASSPLAGAKVDTQYF | TGTGCCAGCAGCCCACTAGCGGGGGCAAAGGTGGATACGCAGTATTTT
TRBJ2-6 | many | . | TRBV12-3/TRBV12-4 | CASKPGHPRAGANVLTF | TGTGCCAGCAAACCGGGACACCCCAGGGCTGGGGCCAACGTCCTGACTTTC
TRBJ1-1 | many | . | TRBV4-1 | CASSQGMGRDTEAFF | TGCGCCAGCAGCCAAGGGATGGGGCGCGACACTGAAGCTTTCTTT
TRBJ2-7 | few | TRBD1 | TRBV9 | CASSASDRGTYEQYF | TGTGCCAGCAGCGCATCGGACAGGGGCACCTACGAGCAGTACTTC
TRBJ2-5 | . | . | TRBV27 | CASSLQRQETQYF | TGTGCCAGCAGCTTACAACGACAAGAGACCCAGTACTTC
TRBJ2-7 | many | TRBD2 | TRBV9 | CASSPRGSRKQYF | TGTGCCAGCAGCCCCCGCGGGAGCCGGAAGCAGTACTTC
TRBJ2-2 | . | TRBD1 | TRBV18 | CASSQQGARGTGELFF | TGTGCCAGCTCACAACAGGGGGCTCGGGGCACCGGGGAGCTGTTTTTT
TRBJ1-4 | . | . | TRBV2 | CASSQRPTVGEKLFF | TGTGCCAGCAGTCAGAGGCCCACAGTGGGGGAAAAACTGTTTTTT
TRBJ2-1 | . | TRBD1 | TRBV20-1 | CSAQTGIRDEQFF | TGCAGTGCTCAGACAGGGATTAGAGATGAGCAGTTCTTC
TRBJ2-7 | few | . | TRBV20-1 | CSARDLDSSYEQYF | TGCAGTGCTAGAGATCTCGACAGCTCCTACGAGCAGTACTTC
TRBJ2-2 | . | TRBD2 | TRBV2 | CASAPSGGPWTGELFF | TGTGCCAGCGCTCCTAGCGGGGGGCCGTGGACCGGGGAGCTGTTTTTT
TRBJ1-5 | few | . | TRBV11-2 | CASSLPRKGPLRDSNQPQHF | TGTGCCAGCAGCTTACCGAGAAAGGGCCCCCTAAGAGATAGCAATCAGCCCCAGCATTTT
TRBJ2-1 | . | . | TRBV20-1 | CSAPGGTGMRRVSSYNEQFF | TGCAGTGCTCCGGGGGGGACAGGGATGAGGAGGGTTTCCTCCTACAATGAGCAGTTCTTC
TRBJ2-1 | few | TRBD1 | TRBV12-3/TRBV12-4 | CAIRSGGPFSYNEQFF | TGTGCCATCAGGTCAGGGGGCCCATTTTCCTACAATGAGCAGTTCTTC
TRBJ1-5 | few | . | TRBV20-1 | CSARDLKTYSNQPQHF | TGCAGTGCTAGGGACCTTAAAACTTATAGCAATCAGCCCCAGCATTTT
TRBJ1-2 | few | . | TRBV29-1 | CSVLSDNYGYTF | TGCAGCGTCCTATCAGATAACTATGGCTACACCTTC
TRBJ2-7 | few | . | TRBV7-2 | CASSPGRGEQYF | TGTGCCAGCAGCCCTGGCCGGGGTGAGCAGTACTTC
TRBJ1-1 | few | . | TRBV4-1 | CASSIPRGLNTEAFF | TGCGCCAGCAGCATCCCCCGGGGGTTGAACACTGAAGCTTTCTTT
TRBJ2-7 | . | TRBD1 | TRBV13 | CASSFGTGIYEQYF | TGTGCCAGCAGCTTCGGGACAGGGATCTACGAGCAGTACTTC
TRBJ1-6 | few | . | TRBV7-9 | CASRKGANSPLHF | TGTGCCAGCAGAAAAGGGGCGAATTCACCCCTCCACTTT
TRBJ1-1 | few | . | TRBV4-2 | CASSQDPRNTEAFF | TGTGCCAGCAGCCAAGATCCGAGGAACACTGAAGCTTTCTTT